These 8 T cell receptor beta chains share one sample of origin, sequenced in a study of shared clonotypes between healthy human individuals. Terminally differentiated effector memory CD45RA+ cells were left out of the naive CD8 fraction, which was CD45RO-negative and positively selected for CCR7. Libraries were prepared by immunoSEQ multiplex PCR; TCRdb keeps only in-frame clonotypes and omits some of them. The table includes fewer than 1 million clones, approximately 96% detected once. The sequencing input was naive CD8+ T cells sorted from blood. These receptors were obtained from a man aged 30 to 45 in good health.

The rearrangement uses TRBV29-1 and TRBJ1-1; 8 nucleotides agree with TRBD1. Germline assignment: CDR1 SQVTM and CDR2 ANQGSEA. V shed 6 bases, J shed 0 bases, and the junction held 6 bases outside the gene matches. This CDR3 has 14 residues. The CDR3 DNA reads TGCAGCGTACAGGGGGGGGAAATGAACACTGAAGCTTTCTTT. Translation: CSVQGGEMNTEAFF.

The gene calls are TRBV7-8 and TRBJ2-3, with 8 bases fitting TRBD2. The germline CDR1 and CDR2 sequences are SGHVS and FQNEAQ. The CDR3 has 16 amino acids. J lost 0 bases, V lost 3 bases, and 5 bases had no gene match. CDR3 residues: CASSLREEYSTDTQYF. The CDR3 region has the DNA TGTGCCAGCAGCTTGCGGGAGGAATATAGCACAGATACGCAGTATTTT.

This clone was recorded only once. The J gene is TRBJ2-1, the V gene TRBV7-9, with D possibly matching TRBD2 (6 bases). V was shortened by 1 base and J by 3 bases, with 16 bases between the two germline ends. The CDR3 totals 17 residues. Germline values: CDR1 SEHNR, CDR2 FQNEAQ (reference sequence). The CDR3 is CASSLVPGDPNYNEQFF. DNA for the CDR3: TGTGCCAGCAGCTTAGTCCCGGGAGACCCTAACTACAATGAGCAGTTCTTC. The full variable domain, with the rest looked up from reference TRBV7-9 and TRBJ2-1, is DTGVSQNPRHKITKRGQNVTFRCDPISEHNRLYWYRQTLGQGPEFLTYFQNEAQLEKSRLLSDRFSAERPKGSFSTLEIQRTEQGDSAMYLCASSLVPGDPNYNEQFFGPGTRLTVL.

The V gene is TRBV6-5, the J gene TRBJ2-2; D is uncertain. CDR1 and CDR2 (germline): MNHEY, SVGAGI. The CDR3 is 13 amino acids. The V end lost 7 bases, the J end lost 6 bases, and 12 bases lay between the germline ends. The DNA of the CDR3 is TGTGCCAGCAATATTAAGGGATCCGGGGAGCTGTTTTTT. Translating it yields CASNIKGSGELFF.

The J gene is TRBJ2-7, the V gene TRBV9; 12 positions match TRBD2. CDR3 size: 14 residues. Trimming removed 2 bases from V and 6 bases from J; junction bases left unmatched: 3. Per germline, CDR1 SGDLS and CDR2 YYNGEE. DNA for the CDR3: TGTGCCAGCAGCGTGACTAGCGGGAGATCCGAGCAGTACTTC. Protein sequence: CASSVTSGRSEQYF.

This rearrangement joins TRBV7-3 to TRBJ2-3, with no clear D. This CDR3 contains 13 residues. CDR1 and CDR2 from the germline V gene are SGHTA and FQGTGA. Trimming removed 1 base at V and 6 bases at J, with 8 bases between. CDR3 region: CASSLRLTDTQYF. For the CDR3, the DNA is TGTGCCAGCAGCTTAAGGCTAACCGATACGCAGTATTTT.

The chain carries TRBV18 and TRBJ2-7; TRBD2 matches 10 bases. The junction had 4 bases not matched to a gene; V was cut back by 3 bases and J by 2 bases. There are 15 residues in the CDR3. The germline V gene encodes CDR1 KGHSH and CDR2 LQKENI. DNA of the CDR3: TGTGCCAGCTCACCGCCTAGCGGGAGTGCCTACGAGCAGTACTTC. This gives the protein CASSPPSGSAYEQYF.

The J gene is TRBJ2-4, the V gene TRBV28; D is unresolved. Deletions cut 3 bases from V and 5 bases from J, with 5 bases between. This CDR3 contains 12 residues. Per germline, CDR1 MDHEN and CDR2 SYDVKM. CDR3 residues: CASSFIENIQYF. CDR3 DNA: TGTGCCAGCAGTTTTATCGAAAACATTCAGTACTTC.